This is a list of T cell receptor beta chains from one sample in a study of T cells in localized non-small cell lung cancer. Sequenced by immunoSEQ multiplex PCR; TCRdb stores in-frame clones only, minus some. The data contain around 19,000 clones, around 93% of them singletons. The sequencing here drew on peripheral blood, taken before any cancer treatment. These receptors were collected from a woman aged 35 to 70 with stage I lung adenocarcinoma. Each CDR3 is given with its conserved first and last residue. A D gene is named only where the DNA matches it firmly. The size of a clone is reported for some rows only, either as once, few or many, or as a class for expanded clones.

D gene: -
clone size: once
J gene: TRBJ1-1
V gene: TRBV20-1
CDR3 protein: CSARYQGSAFF
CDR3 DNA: TGCAGTGCTAGATACCAGGGCTCGGCTTTCTTT

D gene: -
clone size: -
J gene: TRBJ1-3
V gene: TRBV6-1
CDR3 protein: CASSGTADSGNTIYF
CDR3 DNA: TGTGCCAGCAGTGGAACCGCAGACTCTGGAAACACCATATATTTT

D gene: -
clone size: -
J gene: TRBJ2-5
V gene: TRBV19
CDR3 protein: CASSTGPTETQYF
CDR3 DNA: TGTGCCAGTAGTACCGGACCGACGGAGACCCAGTACTTC

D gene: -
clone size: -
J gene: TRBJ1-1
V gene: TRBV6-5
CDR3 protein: CASSYGQEVFF
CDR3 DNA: TGTGCCAGCAGTTATGGTCAGGAGGTTTTCTTT

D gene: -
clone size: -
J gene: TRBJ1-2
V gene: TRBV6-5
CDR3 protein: CASSFGQNGGYTF
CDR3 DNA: TGTGCCAGCAGTTTCGGACAGAACGGCGGCTACACCTTC

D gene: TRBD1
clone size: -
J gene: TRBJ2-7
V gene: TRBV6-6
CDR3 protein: CASIPGQDGEQYF
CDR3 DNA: TGTGCCAGCATCCCCGGACAGGACGGCGAGCAGTACTTC

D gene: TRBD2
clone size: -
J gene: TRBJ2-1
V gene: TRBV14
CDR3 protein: CASSQVFGGAYNEQFF
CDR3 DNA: TGTGCCAGCAGCCAAGTGTTCGGGGGGGCCTACAATGAGCAGTTCTTC

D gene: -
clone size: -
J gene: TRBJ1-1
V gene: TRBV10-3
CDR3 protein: CAIRQPNTEAFF
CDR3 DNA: TGTGCCATCAGGCAGCCGAACACTGAAGCTTTCTTT

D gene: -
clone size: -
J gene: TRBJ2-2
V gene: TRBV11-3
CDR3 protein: CASTRTNTGELFF
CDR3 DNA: TGTGCCAGCACGAGGACCAACACCGGGGAGCTGTTTTTT

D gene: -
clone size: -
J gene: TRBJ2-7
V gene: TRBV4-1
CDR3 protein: CASSPRAGTYEQYF
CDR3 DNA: TGCGCCAGCAGCCCCCGGGCAGGGACTTACGAGCAGTACTTC

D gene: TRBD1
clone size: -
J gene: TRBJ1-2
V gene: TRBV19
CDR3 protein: CASSTRDRVHRSF
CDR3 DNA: TGTGCCAGTAGTACGCGGGACAGGGTGCATCGCTCCTTC

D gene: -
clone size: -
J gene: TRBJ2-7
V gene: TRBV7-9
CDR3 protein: CASSLASQGLFEQYF
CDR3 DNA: TGTGCCAGCAGCTTAGCGTCTCAGGGTTTGTTCGAGCAGTACTTC

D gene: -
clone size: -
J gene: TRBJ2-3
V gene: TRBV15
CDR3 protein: CATSREPGTDTQYF
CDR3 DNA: TGTGCCACCAGCAGAGAACCGGGAACAGATACGCAGTATTTT